These 18 T cell receptor beta chains were sequenced from one sample in a study of human T cells and chemical hapten exposure. TCRdb analysed the RACE reads with MiXCR anew, one entry per CDR3 protein. The sample consists of about 93,000 distinct CDR3 sequences, around 9% of them appearing once. Time point meaning: healthy volunteer bleed at 2 weeks. The template was total RNA from unfractionated whole blood. The sequencing input was whole blood. The receptors derive from a female donor in good health. Some clones in this sample may be carry-over from other donors' samples.

Many counts were recorded for this clonotype. CDR3 loop: CASRAGTGHYGYTF. CDR3 in DNA: TGTGCCAGCAGGGCCGGGACAGGTCACTATGGCTACACCTTC. The chain uses TRBV6-1 and TRBJ1-2; 8 bases are a match to TRBD1. The J segment lost 3 bases and the V segment lost 6 bases, leaving 6 bases of the junction unmatched. The CDR3 runs to 14 residues. From germline, CDR1 is MNHNS and CDR2 SASEGT.

This clonotype was seen more than once but under ten times. The genes are TRBV4-1 and TRBJ1-3, with D possibly TRBD1 on 5 matching bases. Germline values: CDR1 MGHRA, CDR2 YSYEKL. There are 14 residues in the CDR3. The V gene lost 2 bases and the J gene lost 2 bases, with 7 bases spanning the gap. The CDR3 coding sequence is TGCGCCAGCAGCCAACAGGGAACTGGAAACACCATATATTTT. It encodes CASSQQGTGNTIYF.

This clonotype has ten or more counts. The chain has TRBV9 and TRBJ1-3; D gene ambiguous. This CDR3 contains 15 residues. V shed 0 bases and J shed 0 bases, with 7 bases lying between them. The germline CDR1 and CDR2 sequences are SGDLS and YYNGEE. The CDR3 protein is CASSVEFGSGNTIYF. CDR3 nucleotides: TGTGCCAGCAGCGTAGAGTTCGGCTCTGGAAACACCATATATTTT.

This clonotype was picked up a small number of times. The chain combines TRBV5-6 with TRBJ2-1; no definite D call. CDR3 size: 14 residues. V was clipped by 0 bases and J by 7 bases, with 11 bases between them. The germline V gene has CDR1 SGHDT and CDR2 YYEEEE. CDR3 region: CASSLVGGMNEQFF. In DNA form, the CDR3 reads TGTGCCAGCAGCTTGGTCGGTGGAATGAATGAGCAGTTCTTC.

The table lists this clonotype with a few counts. CDR3 sequence reads: CASIGADYEQYF. The CDR3 bases are TGTGCCAGCATCGGGGCGGATTACGAGCAGTACTTC. The chain links TRBV28 to TRBJ2-7; D might be TRBD1 or TRBD2, each matching 5 bases. Germline values: CDR1 MDHEN, CDR2 SYDVKM. The CDR3 is 12 amino acids. With 7 bases removed from V and 4 bases from J, the gap between germline ends came to 11 bases.

The chain has TRBV7-3 and TRBJ2-1; D is tentatively TRBD1 or TRBD2 (5 bases each). The CDR3 is made up of 14 amino acids. V was pared by 4 bases and J by 5 bases, with 12 bases between. CDR1 is SGHTA and CDR2 is FQGTGA in the germline V gene. The CDR3 nucleotides are TGTGCCAGCAGCTCAGGGATGGGGGACAATGAGCAGTTCTTC. Translating it yields CASSSGMGDNEQFF.

This clonotype was seen more than once but under ten times. This sequence joins TRBV28 and TRBJ2-7; maybe TRBD1 (5 bases). The CDR3 runs to 15 residues. V was cut by 8 bases and J by 1 base, with 18 bases left in between. The germline CDR1 and CDR2 sequences are MDHEN and SYDVKM. CDR3 in amino acids: CASVAPQGRSYEQYF. The CDR3, as DNA: TGTGCCAGCGTGGCCCCCCAGGGAAGGTCCTACGAGCAGTACTTC.

The genes are TRBV2 and TRBJ2-1, with unresolved D. This CDR3 has 13 amino acids. V lost 10 bases to trimming and J lost 1 base, with 11 bases between them. The germline gives CDR1 SNHLY, CDR2 FYNNEI. This CDR3 reads CANGERSYNEQFF. The CDR3 nucleotides read TGTGCCAACGGAGAACGTTCCTACAATGAGCAGTTCTTC.

Comment on this clonotype: The final CDR3 position lacks the conserved phenylalanine or tryptophan, pointing to a likely read error. The chain has TRBV20-1 and TRBJ2-3, with TRBD1 identical over 7 bases. This CDR3 has 14 amino acids. Germline CDR1 is DFQATT and CDR2 is SNEGSKA (reference sequence). The junction had 5 bases not matched to a gene; V was cut back by 3 bases and J by 2 bases. The CDR3 is CSASRQGATDTQYC. The CDR3 DNA reads as TGCAGTGCTAGTAGACAGGGCGCCACAGATACGCAGTATTGT.

This clonotype occurred a few times. This chain joins TRBV7-6 and TRBJ2-7; D is possibly TRBD2 (6 bases). This CDR3 is 15 amino acids long. The germline V and J ends were trimmed by 0 bases and 2 bases, with 11 bases remaining between them. Looked up from germline, CDR1 is SGHVS and CDR2 is FNYEAQ. CDR3 coding DNA: TGTGCCAGCAGCTTAGCTCAGGAGGGGACCTACGAGCAGTACTTC. This sequence encodes CASSLAQEGTYEQYF. Full variable domain (outside the CDR3, taken from reference TRBV7-6 and TRBJ2-7): GAGVSQSPRYKVTKRGQDVALRCDPISGHVSLYWYRQALGQGPEFLTYFNYEAQQDKSGLPNDRFSAERPEGSISTLTIQRTEQRDSAMYRCASSLAQEGTYEQYFGPGTRLTVT.

In this sample, this clonotype turned up a few times. The V call is TRBV29-1, the J call TRBJ2-7, with TRBD1 matching 8 bases. The CDR3 has 12 residues. Per the germline V gene, CDR1 is SQVTM and CDR2 is ANQGSEA. Trimming at V came to 3 bases and at J to 3 bases, leaving 1 base not matched to a gene. As DNA, the CDR3 is TGCAGCGTTGAGACAGGGGTCTACGAGCAGTACTTC. Amino acids: CSVETGVYEQYF.

This sequence joins TRBV18 and TRBJ2-4; 12 nucleotides agree with TRBD2. V lost 6 bases to trimming and J lost 1 base; unmatched junction nucleotides: 4. The CDR3 runs to 16 residues. The V gene's germline CDR1 is KGHSH and CDR2 LQKENI. The CDR3: CASSRTSGRAKNIQYF. CDR3 DNA: TGTGCCAGCTCCCGAACTAGCGGGAGGGCCAAAAACATTCAGTACTTC.

This clonotype showed up just a few times. The rearrangement uses TRBV6-2 or TRBV6-3 and TRBJ2-1; TRBD2 matches at 9 bases. This CDR3 comprises 15 residues. Trimming cost V 5 bases and J 3 bases; bases outside gene matches: 5. Germline V gene data show CDR1 as MNHEY and CDR2 as SVGEGT. This CDR3 reads CASSRSGSLYNEQFF. The DNA for the CDR3 is TGTGCCAGCAGTCGTAGCGGGAGCCTCTACAATGAGCAGTTCTTC.

The V gene is TRBV12-3 or TRBV12-4, the J gene TRBJ1-2; no reliable D call. With 2 bases removed from V and 4 bases from J, the gap between germline ends came to 5 bases. The CDR3 contains 12 residues. The DNA of the CDR3 is TGTGCCAGCAGTTTAATGCCCTATGGCTACACCTTC. Amino acid sequence: CASSLMPYGYTF.

Turning to this clonotype: Germline and junction disagree at one end, which may indicate a read error. This sequence joins TRBV30 and TRBJ2-6; D may match TRBD1 or TRBD2 (5 bases each). Germline V gene data show CDR1 as GTSNPN and CDR2 as SVGIG (reference sequence). The CDR3 is 12 amino acids. CDR3 residues: CVWGTGANVLTF. CDR3 sequence (DNA): TGTGTCTGGGGGACTGGGGCCAACGTCCTGACTTTC.

This chain joins TRBV7-9 and TRBJ1-4; D is unclear. Germline CDR1 SEHNR, CDR2 FQNEAQ (reference sequence). Trimming pared 1 base from V and 3 bases from J, leaving 9 bases between. This CDR3 has 15 residues. CDR3 amino acids: CASSLGAGANEKLFF. For the CDR3, the DNA is TGTGCCAGCAGCTTAGGTGCAGGCGCTAATGAAAAACTGTTTTTT. Supplemented by reference TRBV7-9 and TRBJ1-4, the full variable domain reads DTGVSQNPRHKITKRGQNVTFRCDPISEHNRLYWYRQTLGQGPEFLTYFQNEAQLEKSRLLSDRFSAERPKGSFSTLEIQRTEQGDSAMYLCASSLGAGANEKLFFGSGTQLSVL.

The chain uses TRBV5-1 and TRBJ2-6; D possibly corresponds to TRBD1 (6 bases). Germline values: CDR1 SGHRS, CDR2 YFSETQ. This CDR3 contains 15 residues. Trimming stripped 6 bases from V and 4 bases from J, with 14 bases between. The CDR3 sequence: CASTTTGNGANVLTF. In DNA, the CDR3 is TGCGCCAGCACAACCACAGGGAACGGGGCCAACGTCCTGACTTTC.

The chain joins TRBV28 to TRBJ2-1; D call uncertain. The CDR3 totals 13 residues. Trimming removed 7 bases at V and 7 bases at J, with 14 bases between. Germline CDR1 reads MDHEN; CDR2 reads SYDVKM. In DNA form, the CDR3 reads TGTGCCAGCATTAGGGAAGTGAGTAATGAGCAGTTCTTC. The encoded protein is CASIREVSNEQFF.